Listed below are T cell receptor beta chains from one sample, sequenced in a study of shared clonotypes between healthy human individuals. Method: immunoSEQ multiplex PCR; TCRdb's copy keeps in-frame clones and lacks some. This sample has about 600,000 clones, with roughly 95% found just once. The sample consisted of naive CD8+ T cells sorted from blood. The receptors stem from a woman in her 30s in good health. The CDR3 runs from the conserved cysteine through the conserved F or W. A D gene is named only where the DNA matches it firmly. Where a row states a size, it is once, few, many or the class of an expanded clone; other rows omit it.

>NA|TRBJ2-1|NA|16|TRBV6-1
CASSEDPQAAYNEQFF
TGTGCCAGCAGTGAAGATCCCCAGGCGGCCTACAATGAGCAGTTCTTC
>NA|TRBJ2-6|NA|16|TRBV15
CATSMWNSGGANVLTF
TGTGCCACCAGCATGTGGAATTCGGGTGGGGCCAACGTCCTGACTTTC
>NA|TRBJ2-7|NA|13|TRBV4-1
CASSQDRVGEQYF
TGCGCCAGCAGCCAAGATCGAGTCGGCGAGCAGTACTTC
>NA|TRBJ1-2|NA|15|TRBV4-1
CATQGYGDSNYGYTF
TGCGCCACACAAGGCTACGGAGACTCTAACTATGGCTACACCTTC
>NA|TRBJ2-3|NA|14|TRBV6-5
CASSYGLAADTQYF
TGTGCCAGCAGTTACGGACTTGCCGCAGATACGCAGTATTTT
>NA|TRBJ1-5|NA|16|TRBV19
CASSLWARGGNQPQHF
TGTGCCAGTAGCTTGTGGGCACGAGGAGGCAATCAGCCCCAGCATTTT
>NA|TRBJ1-1|NA|15|TRBV27
CASSLSLGVNTEAFF
TGTGCCAGCAGTTTATCACTTGGTGTGAACACTGAAGCTTTCTTT
>NA|TRBJ1-3|NA|15|TRBV10-3
CAISESGTTGNTIYF
TGTGCCATCAGTGAGTCAGGGACTACTGGAAACACCATATATTTT
>NA|TRBJ2-5|NA|14|TRBV2
CASILQGPRETQYF
TGTGCCAGCATCCTGCAAGGGCCGCGGGAGACCCAGTACTTC
>NA|TRBJ1-1|TRBD1|15|TRBV13
CASSLGDRGPTEAFF
TGTGCCAGCAGCTTAGGGGACAGGGGGCCTACTGAAGCTTTCTTT
>NA|TRBJ1-3|NA|14|TRBV9
CASSAPNSGNTIYF
TGTGCCAGCAGTGCCCCCAACTCTGGAAACACCATATATTTT
>NA|TRBJ2-7|NA|13|TRBV6-9
CASSFSGTHEQYF
TGTGCCAGCAGTTTCTCCGGGACCCACGAGCAGTACTTC
>NA|TRBJ2-1|TRBD2|17|TRBV2
CASRHLAEQSSYNEQFF
TGTGCCAGCAGGCATCTAGCGGAGCAAAGCTCCTACAATGAGCAGTTCTTC
>NA|TRBJ1-5|TRBD1|14|TRBV28
CASSDRVRNQPQHF
TGTGCCAGCAGTGACAGGGTTCGCAATCAGCCCCAGCATTTT
>NA|TRBJ1-1|NA|14|TRBV30
CAWSFLALNTEAFF
TGTGCCTGGAGTTTCCTAGCGCTGAACACTGAAGCTTTCTTT
>NA|TRBJ2-5|NA|16|TRBV6-1
CASSEWVRPFQETQYF
TGTGCCAGCAGTGAATGGGTCAGGCCATTCCAAGAGACCCAGTACTTC
>NA|TRBJ2-7|TRBD2|14|TRBV11-2
CASSFGTRDYEQYF
TGTGCCAGCAGCTTCGGGACTAGAGATTACGAGCAGTACTTC
>NA|TRBJ1-1|TRBD1|12|TRBV6-1
CASRTGGTEAFF
TGTGCCAGCAGGACAGGGGGCACTGAAGCTTTCTTT
>NA|TRBJ1-1|NA|14|TRBV7-9
CASSGESMNTEAFF
TGTGCCAGCAGCGGAGAGTCCATGAACACTGAAGCTTTCTTT
>NA|TRBJ2-6|TRBD1|21|TRBV23-1
CASSQEGQPLRGGSGANVLTF
TGCGCCAGCAGTCAAGAGGGACAGCCACTCCGAGGGGGCTCTGGGGCCAACGTCCTGACTTTC
>NA|TRBJ1-1|NA|12|TRBV7-8
CASSRPSTEAFF
TGTGCCAGCAGCCGCCCGAGCACTGAAGCTTTCTTT
>NA|TRBJ2-1|TRBD2|17|TRBV9
CASSVDPLLAGVDEQFF
TGTGCCAGCAGCGTAGACCCCCTACTAGCGGGAGTCGATGAGCAGTTCTTC
>NA|TRBJ1-3|TRBD1|17|TRBV28
CASSLYKQGMSGNTIYF
TGTGCCAGCAGTTTATATAAACAGGGGATGTCAGGAAACACCATATATTTT
>NA|TRBJ1-5|TRBD1|18|TRBV6-1
CASSVRDRGRLSNQPQHF
TGTGCCAGCAGTGTTCGAGACAGGGGGCGACTGAGCAATCAGCCCCAGCATTTT
>once|TRBJ2-7|TRBD2|14|TRBV30
CAWRPSGSSYEQYF
TGTGCCTGGAGACCTAGCGGGAGTTCCTACGAGCAGTACTTC
>NA|TRBJ2-1|TRBD2|15|TRBV28
CASSATSGFDNEQFF
TGTGCCAGCAGTGCAACTAGCGGGTTCGACAATGAGCAGTTCTTC
>NA|TRBJ1-1|TRBD1|15|TRBV6-5
CASSRSTGGNTEAFF
TGTGCCAGCAGTCGTTCGACAGGGGGGAACACTGAAGCTTTCTTT
>NA|TRBJ2-3|NA|18|TRBV11-2
CASSLGGGTYLSTDTQYF
TGTGCCAGCAGCTTAGGCGGCGGGACCTACCTCAGCACAGATACGCAGTATTTT
>NA|TRBJ2-1|NA|13|TRBV11-1
CASSLGSGNEQFF
TGTGCCAGCAGCTTGGGTAGCGGAAATGAGCAGTTCTTC
>NA|TRBJ2-7|TRBD1|13|TRBV6-5
CASVDRGSYEQYF
TGTGCCAGCGTGGACAGGGGCTCCTACGAGCAGTACTTC
>NA|TRBJ2-7|NA|15|TRBV6-1
CASSEGPGQTYEQYF
TGTGCCAGCAGTGAAGGGCCAGGGCAAACCTACGAGCAGTACTTC
>few|TRBJ2-1|NA|14|TRBV5-5
CASSLNPPGSEQFF
TGTGCCAGCAGCCTGAACCCCCCGGGGAGTGAGCAGTTCTTC
>NA|TRBJ2-7|TRBD2|15|TRBV6-5
CASSFTTSGTYEQYF
TGTGCCAGCAGTTTCACGACTAGCGGCACCTACGAGCAGTACTTC
>NA|TRBJ1-1|NA|11|TRBV19
CASQEGTEAFF
TGTGCCAGTCAGGAGGGCACTGAAGCTTTCTTT
>NA|TRBJ2-4|NA|16|TRBV7-9
CASSSEGGGSQNIQYF
TGTGCCAGCAGCTCCGAGGGGGGGGGCTCCCAAAACATTCAGTACTTC
>NA|TRBJ2-7|TRBD2|14|TRBV13
CASSSGLAGEIRYF
TGTGCCAGCAGCTCGGGACTAGCGGGAGAGATACGGTACTTC
>NA|TRBJ2-1|NA|13|TRBV4-1
CASSLERFNEQFF
TGCGCCAGCAGCCTTGAGCGGTTCAATGAGCAGTTCTTC
>NA|TRBJ1-2|NA|12|TRBV27
CASNYPNYGYTF
TGTGCCAGCAACTACCCTAACTATGGCTACACCTTC
>NA|TRBJ1-1|TRBD1|14|TRBV4-1
CASSLRDRHTEAFF
TGCGCCAGCAGCCTCCGGGACAGACATACTGAAGCTTTCTTT
>NA|TRBJ2-2|TRBD2|20|TRBV27
CASSPLVGTSGRVDTGELFF
TGTGCCAGCAGTCCCCTCGTCGGGACTAGCGGGAGGGTGGACACCGGGGAGCTGTTTTTT
>NA|TRBJ1-1|NA|14|TRBV25-1
CASSETVSNTEAFF
TGTGCCAGCTCGGAGACAGTATCGAACACTGAAGCTTTCTTT
>NA|TRBJ2-3|TRBD2|15|TRBV27
CASSFTSGLTDTQYF
TGTGCCAGCAGTTTCACTAGCGGGCTGACAGATACGCAGTATTTT
>NA|TRBJ2-3|NA|15|TRBV27
CASSFIDEITDTQYF
TGTGCCAGCAGTTTTATTGACGAGATCACAGATACGCAGTATTTT
>NA|TRBJ2-4|NA|14|TRBV27
CASSPAGSGSIQYF
TGTGCCAGCAGTCCCGCAGGTTCAGGGTCCATTCAGTACTTC
>NA|TRBJ1-2|NA|15|TRBV11-2
CASSLDTVGAYGYTF
TGTGCCAGCAGCTTAGACACGGTAGGGGCCTATGGCTACACCTTC
>NA|TRBJ2-3|NA|15|TRBV2
CASSEFDTQTDTQYF
TGTGCCAGCAGTGAATTTGACACACAAACAGATACGCAGTATTTT
>NA|TRBJ2-3|NA|14|TRBV7-9
CASSPTESTDTQYF
TGTGCCAGCAGCCCCACAGAATCCACAGATACGCAGTATTTT
>once|TRBJ2-7|NA|15|TRBV10-1
CASRVPQPRGGEQYF
TGCGCCAGCAGGGTTCCTCAACCTAGGGGAGGTGAGCAGTACTTC
>NA|TRBJ1-2|NA|17|TRBV5-1
CASSLAHGQGKFSGYTF
TGCGCCAGCAGCTTGGCCCATGGGCAGGGAAAATTCTCCGGCTACACCTTC
>once|TRBJ2-7|NA|13|TRBV21-1
CASARRDSYEQYF
TGTGCCAGCGCCCGGAGGGACTCCTACGAGCAGTACTTC
>once|TRBJ2-2|NA|14|TRBV28
CASSYRPVSGELFF
TGTGCCAGCAGTTATCGCCCTGTCTCCGGGGAGCTGTTTTTT
>NA|TRBJ2-1|TRBD1|15|TRBV28
CASILTGTAINEQFF
TGTGCCAGCATCTTAACCGGGACAGCCATCAATGAGCAGTTCTTC
>NA|TRBJ2-3|TRBD2|16|TRBV29-1
CSVLGDLSGGTDTQYF
TGCAGCGTGCTTGGAGACCTCAGCGGGGGCACAGATACGCAGTATTTT
>NA|TRBJ2-3|NA|11|TRBV28
CASTLHDTQYF
TGTGCCAGCACTCTACATGATACGCAGTATTTT